The 10 T cell receptor beta chains below were found in one sample sequenced in a study of blood T cell repertoires in COVID-19. This table comes from immunoSEQ multiplex PCR, and its TCRdb copy is limited to in-frame clones, with some not included. The table shows some 200,000 clones, with around 87% occurring only once. The sample consisted of peripheral blood. The receptors come from a man aged 35 to 55 with active or convalescent COVID-19.

The chain combines TRBV30 with TRBJ1-2; no reliable D call. The CDR3 loop spans 9 amino acids. Trimming stripped 6 bases from V and 8 bases from J, with 7 bases between. Germline values: CDR1 GTSNPN, CDR2 SVGIG (reference sequence). CDR3 DNA sequence: TGTGCCTGCGACTGGGGCTACACCTTC. Residues: CACDWGYTF.

The chain recombines TRBV3-1 (or the pseudogene TRBV3-2) with TRBJ1-2; D possibly corresponds to TRBD1 (5 bases). V lost 4 bases and J lost 4, with 13 bases in between. Germline loops: CDR1 LGHDT, CDR2 YNNKEL (reference sequence). This CDR3 spans 14 amino acids. CDR3 region: CASSRGRAGYGYTF. The CDR3, as DNA: TGTGCCAGCAGCCGGGGCAGGGCAGGCTATGGCTACACCTTC.

The chain recombines TRBV4-2 with TRBJ1-4; 11 bases align to TRBD1. V shed 0 bases and J 7 bases; nucleotides not matched to a gene: 4. CDR1 LGHNA and CDR2 YNFKEQ come from the germline V gene. The length of the CDR3 is 16 residues. CDR3 sequence (DNA): TGTGCCAGCAGCCAAGATCCGGGACAGGGGGTTGAAAAACTGTTTTTT. This sequence encodes CASSQDPGQGVEKLFF.

This chain connects TRBV27 to TRBJ2-7; 7 nucleotides match TRBD1. CDR1 and CDR2 from the germline V gene are MNHEY and SMNVEV (reference sequence). CDR3 length: 13 amino acids. V lost 6 bases to trimming and J lost 0 bases; unmatched junction nucleotides: 2. CDR3 region: CASRRDSSYEQYF. CDR3 sequence (DNA): TGTGCCAGCAGGAGGGACAGCTCCTACGAGCAGTACTTC.

V is TRBV7-6 and J is TRBJ1-1; no definite D call. Germline values: CDR1 SGHVS, CDR2 FNYEAQ. V was clipped by 1 base and J by 4 bases, with 7 bases between them. This CDR3 has 13 residues. CDR3 sequence reads: CASSLGTATEAFF. The CDR3 DNA follows: TGTGCCAGCAGCTTAGGTACAGCCACTGAAGCTTTCTTT.

The gene calls are TRBV4-1 and TRBJ2-2; no definite D call. The V end was cut by 0 bases, the J end by 3 bases, with 11 bases between. The CDR3 totals 16 residues. Germline assignment: CDR1 MGHRA and CDR2 YSYEKL. CDR3 amino acids: CASSQDPGWDTGELFF. CDR3 sequence (DNA): TGCGCCAGCAGCCAAGATCCCGGGTGGGACACCGGGGAGCTGTTTTTT.

The chain links TRBV11-2 to TRBJ1-1, with D unclear. The germline CDR1 and CDR2 sequences are SGHAT and FQNNGV. This CDR3 has 13 amino acids. Trimming left V 7 bases short and J 0 bases short, with 9 bases between. In nucleotides, the CDR3 is TGTGCCAGCAAACGGCGGATGAACACTGAAGCTTTCTTT. This gives the protein CASKRRMNTEAFF.

The chain employs TRBV29-1 and TRBJ1-2; the match to TRBD1 covers 7 bases. Germline V lookup: CDR1 SQVTM, CDR2 ANQGSEA. V dropped 6 bases and J dropped 10; count of bases not matched to a gene: 8. The CDR3 runs to 11 residues. The CDR3 coding sequence is TGCAGCGTCCGACAGGGTAACGACTACACCTTC. Translated, it gives CSVRQGNDYTF. Full variable domain (remainder filled in from reference TRBV29-1 and TRBJ1-2): SAVISQKPSRDICQRGTSLTIQCQVDSQVTMMFWYRQQPGQSLTLIATANQGSEATYESGFVIDKFPISRPNLTFSTLTVSNMSPEDSSIYLCSVRQGNDYTFGSGTRLTVV.

The chain joins TRBV12-5 to TRBJ2-5; 10 bases line up with TRBD2. The CDR3 spans 17 residues. V gave up 0 bases and J gave up 1 base; unmatched junction bases: 5. Germline CDR1 LGHNT, CDR2 FRNRAP. The CDR3 DNA sequence: TGTGCTAGTGGTTTGGTCGGCTTAGCGGGGGGCCAAGAGACCCAGTACTTC. Translation: CASGLVGLAGGQETQYF. The entire variable domain, with the rest obtained from reference TRBV12-5 and TRBJ2-5, is as follows: DARVTQTPRHKVTEMGQEVTMRCQPILGHNTVFWYRQTMMQGLELLAYFRNRAPLDDSGMPKDRFSAEMPDATLATLKIQPSEPRDSAVYFCASGLVGLAGGQETQYFGPGTRLLVL.

The CDR3 is CASSVGQHTGELFF. CDR3 DNA sequence: TGTGCCAGCAGCGTAGGACAGCACACCGGGGAGCTGTTTTTT. The chain employs TRBV9 and TRBJ2-2, with D possibly matching TRBD1 (5 bases). V was cut by 0 bases and J by 3 bases, with 6 bases left in between. Germline V gene data show CDR1 as SGDLS and CDR2 as YYNGEE. CDR3 length: 14 residues.